This T cell receptor (beta chain) was found in a study of T cells in localized non-small cell lung cancer. Germline V gene sequence: CDR1 LNHDA, CDR2 SQIVND (reference sequence). V dropped 6 bases and J dropped 2; count of bases not matched to a gene: 7. This CDR3 has 14 amino acids. Measured with immunoSEQ multiplex PCR; TCRdb has only the in-frame clones, and not every one. There are thousands of clones in the sample; under 30% occur only once, and roughly 6% lies in the top ten. There are a few counts of this clone. Its target is unknown. Whole-study findings and limits: A median approximately 53 of the top 100 tumor clones appeared in adjacent lung.

Sequenced here: lung tumor tissue, sampled before any cancer treatment. The clonotype originates from a woman aged 40 to 75 with stage I lung adenocarcinoma. The genes are TRBV19 and TRBJ2-7, with 7 bases identical to TRBD1. As DNA, the CDR3 is TGTGCCAGTAGCCAGACAGGGTGGGCCTACGAGCAGTACTTC. Protein sequence: CASSQTGWAYEQYF.